The present entry profiles one T cell receptor (beta chain) with its context. The germline V gene has CDR1 SGDLS and CDR2 YYNGEE. Trimming took off 0 bases at V and 5 bases at J, with 5 bases between the two ends. This CDR3 contains 12 residues. This specimen comes from a study of technical replicates of blood from a few donors. The method was immunoSEQ multiplex PCR; TCRdb's version includes in-frame clones alone and lacks a portion of them. The sample has tens of thousands of clones, 98% seen once; the top ten hold about 0.16%. The chain links TRBV9 to TRBJ1-2; D not certain. Sequencing was carried out using T cells isolated from PBMCs. The source is a human donor in good health. CDR3 bases: TGTGCCAGCAGCGTAGCCGGGTATGGCTACACCTTC. Translation gives CASSVAGYGYTF.